The 24 T cell receptor beta chains in this list originate from one sample, sequenced in a study of tissue T cells after allogeneic stem cell transplantation. This table comes from immunoSEQ multiplex PCR, and its TCRdb copy is limited to in-frame clones, with some not included. The sample carries tens of thousands of clones, approximately 72% recorded once. Material for sequencing was spleen. The receptor source for this set is a female BALB/c mouse in good health. These mice share the MHC haplotype H2-d.

In regard to this clone: Germline and genes: mouse. The read stops 1 residue short of the end of the CDR3; the missing end is completed from the germline J gene. The V call is TRBV12-2, the J call TRBJ2-1; D gene unclear. The CDR3 sequence is 13 residues long. V lost 4 bases, J lost 7 bases, and 13 bases lay in between. Germline V CDR1 and CDR2: SGHLS, HYDKME. The part of the CDR3 DNA that was read is TGTGCCAGCTCCCGACTACTGTGGGCTGAGCAGTTC. Residues: CASSRLLWAEQF. The whole CDR3 sequence reads CASSRLLWAEQFF.

Concerning this clone: The listed genes are named as in mouse. The CDR3 sequence is CASSQDAGQNTLYF. The sequenced part of the CDR3 DNA is TGTGCCAGCAGCCAAGATGCCGGACAGAATACGCTCTAT. The chain recombines TRBV5 with TRBJ1-3, with D possibly TRBD1 on 6 matching bases. The read stops 1 residue short of the end of the CDR3; the missing end is completed from the germline J gene. This CDR3 spans 14 amino acids. With 0 bases removed from V and 7 bases from J, the gap between germline ends came to 10 bases. Germline CDR1 and CDR2: LGHNA and YNLKQL (reference sequence).

This clone was seen only once. The genes are named according to mouse. The CDR3 goes on 1 residue after the read ends, and that part is filled in from the germline J gene. Other DNA sequences within the sample encode an identical CDR3. The chain carries TRBV13-3 and TRBJ2-2; 10 positions agree with TRBD1. The CDR3 runs 15 residues. V dropped 3 bases and J dropped 1; count of bases not matched to a gene: 0. Germline CDR1 is NNHDY and CDR2 is SYVADS. The CDR3 loop is CASSGTGGNTGQLYF. CDR3 bases read: TGTGCCAGCAGTGGGACAGGGGGAAACACCGGGCAGCTCTAC.

Points on this clone: All gene names here are mouse names. The read ends 1 residue shy of where the CDR3 ends; the end is completed using the germline J gene. The rearrangement uses TRBV31 and TRBJ2-5; 11 bases align to TRBD2. With 0 bases clipped from V and 6 bases from J, the junction kept 2 bases outside the gene matches. CDR1 GKSSPN and CDR2 SITVG come from the germline V gene. The CDR3 runs 14 residues. The part of the CDR3 DNA that was read is TGTGCCTGGAGTCTCCGGACTGGGGGGGACACCCAGTAC. Amino acid sequence: CAWSLRTGGDTQY. The CDR3 as a whole reads CAWSLRTGGDTQYF.

This clone has just one count. Genes and germline are mouse. The sequence runs out 1 residue before the end of the CDR3; the remainder is reconstructed from the germline J gene. This sample also contains other DNA sequences that code for the same CDR3. The V and J genes are TRBV1 and TRBJ1-1; no reliable D call. The CDR3 runs 14 residues. The V gene's germline CDR1 is NSQYPW and CDR2 LRSPGD (reference sequence). V lost 3 bases and J 4 bases, leaving 12 bases between the germline ends. The CDR3 reads CTCSADRGGTEVFF. CDR3 bases read: TGCACCTGCAGTGCGGATCGGGGTGGCACAGAAGTCTTC.

Comments on this clone: Gene names are the mouse ones. The read comes to an end 1 residue before the CDR3 does, leaving the germline J gene to fill in the end. The J gene is TRBJ1-2, the V gene TRBV3; 9 bases are shared with TRBD1. Germline V lookup: CDR1 SNHLY, CDR2 FYNGKV (reference sequence). Trimming at V came to 4 bases and at J to 4 bases, leaving 4 bases not matched to a gene. The CDR3 consists of 14 residues. CDR3 amino acids: CASSWTGEGSDYTF. CDR3 bases read: TGTGCCAGCAGCTGGACAGGGGAGGGCTCCGACTACACC.

Notes on this clone: Mouse gene names apply. Read coverage stops 1 residue before the CDR3 terminus; the germline J gene supplies the remainder. This chain links TRBV13-1 with TRBJ2-2; 7 nucleotides match TRBD2. This CDR3 region has 16 residues. CDR1 NSHNY and CDR2 SYGAGN come from the germline V gene. V lost 0 bases, J lost 2 bases, and 4 bases stayed unmatched. The covered CDR3 bases are TGTGCCAGCAGTGATGCATTGGGGGGTAACACCGGGCAGCTCTAC. Its translation is CASSDALGGNTGQLY. The entire CDR3 protein is CASSDALGGNTGQLYF.

With respect to this clone: These gene names are mouse names. The read falls 1 residue short of the CDR3 end, and the missing part is taken from the germline J gene. The rearrangement links TRBV19 to TRBJ2-2; possible D gene TRBD2, 5 bases. The length of the CDR3 is 15 residues. V lost 1 base and J 0 bases, leaving 7 bases between the germline ends. Germline CDR1 is FNHDT and CDR2 is SITEND (reference sequence). This CDR3 reads CASSILGSNTGQLYF. CDR3 bases read: TGTGCCAGCAGTATATTGGGGTCAAACACCGGGCAGCTCTAC.

With regard to this clone: Mouse germline and gene names are used. The CDR3 end lies 1 residue beyond the end of the read and is filled in from the germline J gene. The chain links TRBV29 to TRBJ2-7, with D possibly being TRBD1 (5 bases). The CDR3 covers 11 residues. Per the germline V gene, CDR1 is MSHET and CDR2 is SYDVDS. The germline V and J ends were trimmed by 8 bases and 4 bases, with 9 bases remaining between them. The CDR3: CASGRAYEQYF. Partial CDR3 DNA: TGTGCTAGCGGCAGGGCTTATGAACAGTAC.

In regard to this clone: The germline and genes are mouse ones. The read stops 1 residue short of the end of the CDR3; the missing end is completed from the germline J gene. This rearrangement joins TRBV19 to TRBJ2-4, with 11 bases identical to TRBD2. This CDR3 has 17 residues. The germline V gene has CDR1 FNHDT and CDR2 SITEND (reference sequence). Trimming cost V 1 base and J 1 base; bases outside gene matches: 5. The CDR3 loop reads CASSINWGGVGQNTLYF. Partial CDR3 DNA: TGTGCCAGCAGTATAAACTGGGGGGGCGTGGGTCAAAACACCTTGTAC. The whole variable domain, filled in from reference TRBV19 and TRBJ2-4, reads GGIITQTPKFLIGQEGQKLTLKCQQNFNHDTMYWYRQDSGKGLRLIYYSITENDLQKGDLSEGYDASREKKSSFSLTVTSAQKNEMAVFLCASSINWGGVGQNTLYFGAGTRLSVL.

As concerns this clone: The gene symbols are mouse symbols. The read is 1 residue too short to cover the CDR3 end, so that end is filled in from the germline J gene. The rearrangement uses TRBV13-3 and TRBJ1-1; maybe TRBD1 (5 bases). The V and J ends lost 3 bases and 3 bases respectively, with 9 bases between them. The germline V gene has CDR1 NNHDY and CDR2 SYVADS. The CDR3 length is 13 residues. The CDR3 DNA, read in part, is TGTGCCAGCAGTGTTCTGGGACACACAGAAGTCTTC. Its protein is CASSVLGHTEVF. The whole CDR3 sequence reads CASSVLGHTEVFF.

Of note for this clone: Gene and germline names: mouse. Sequencing ends 1 residue short of the CDR3 end; the germline J gene provides the rest. The chain has TRBV5 and TRBJ2-5, with 10 bases that match TRBD2. CDR3 size: 14 residues. The ends lost 2 bases at V and 5 bases at J; junction bases unmatched: 1. Germline V gene lookup returns CDR1 LGHNA and CDR2 YNLKQL (reference sequence). Incomplete CDR3 DNA: TGTGCCAGCAGCCAAAGGGACTGGGGAGACACCCAGTAC. This sequence encodes CASSQRDWGDTQY. The full CDR3 protein is CASSQRDWGDTQYF.

Turning to this clone: All gene names here are mouse names. The read halts 1 residue ahead of the CDR3 end, with the missing end drawn from the germline J gene. The V and J genes are TRBV13-2 and TRBJ1-4; D gene uncertain. V was shortened by 0 bases and J by 6 bases, with 9 bases between the two germline ends. CDR3 length equals 14 residues. Germline CDR1 and CDR2: NNHNN and SYGAGS (reference sequence). CDR3 in amino acids: CASGDARGDERLFF. Partial CDR3 DNA: TGTGCCAGCGGTGATGCAAGAGGAGACGAAAGATTATTT.

Note on this clone: The gene names here belong to mouse. The read finishes 1 residue shy of the CDR3 end, and the germline J gene is used to complete it. The rearrangement joins TRBV31 to TRBJ1-2, with TRBD1 matching over 9 bases. Per the germline V gene, CDR1 is GKSSPN and CDR2 is SITVG. J lost 4 bases, V lost 0 bases, and 3 bases had no gene match. This CDR3 has 14 amino acids. The part of the CDR3 DNA that was read is TGTGCCTGGAGTCTACGGACAGGGGTCTCCGACTACACC. Protein: CAWSLRTGVSDYT. The whole CDR3 reads CAWSLRTGVSDYTF. Filled out from reference TRBV31 and TRBJ1-2, the complete variable domain reads AQTIHQWPVAEIKAVGSPLSLGCTIKGKSSPNLYWYWQATGGTLQQLFYSITVGQVESVVQLNLSASRPKDDQFILSTEKLLLSHSGFYLCAWSLRTGVSDYTFGSGTRLLVI.

In regard to this clone: These gene names are mouse names. The read ends 1 residue before the CDR3 terminus; that terminus is restored from the germline J gene. The rearrangement joins TRBV2 to TRBJ2-2; 10 nucleotides align to TRBD2. The CDR3 has 16 amino acids. V was pared by 4 bases and J by 4 bases, with 6 bases of the junction left unmatched. CDR1 LGHNA and CDR2 YSYQKL come from the germline V gene. The CDR3 sequence: CASSPWGGAGTGQLYF. The sequenced part of the CDR3 DNA is TGTGCCAGCAGCCCCTGGGGGGGCGCGGGCACCGGGCAGCTCTAC.

About this clone: Gene names denote mouse genes. The read comes to an end 1 residue before the CDR3 does, leaving the germline J gene to fill in the end. The V and J genes are TRBV13-2 and TRBJ1-3; TRBD1 matches at 9 bases. J lost 0 bases, V lost 3 bases, and 4 bases had no gene match. Germline loops: CDR1 NNHNN, CDR2 SYGAGS (reference sequence). The CDR3 sequence is 16 residues long. CDR3 sequence reads: CASGGGQGSSGNTLYF. CDR3 DNA (partial): TGTGCCAGCGGTGGGGGACAGGGATCTTCTGGAAATACGCTCTAT.

On this clone: The gene names given are mouse names. The DNA ends 1 residue before the CDR3 does, and the rest of the CDR3 is filled in from the germline J gene. The V and J genes are TRBV13-3 and TRBJ1-1, with D possibly being TRBD1 (6 bases). The V and J ends lost 5 bases and 5 bases respectively, with 13 bases between them. The CDR3 has 13 amino acids. The germline V gene encodes CDR1 NNHDY and CDR2 SYVADS. The CDR3 sequence is CASRDPGQTEVFF. The CDR3 DNA, read in part, is TGTGCCAGCAGAGACCCGGGACAAACAGAAGTCTTC.

To note about this clone: Each gene name is a mouse one. Read coverage stops 1 residue before the CDR3 terminus; the germline J gene supplies the remainder. This chain uses TRBV1 with TRBJ2-3; 10 bases are shared with TRBD1. This CDR3 region has 14 residues. Germline trimming cut 5 bases from V and 4 bases from J; bases unmatched to any gene: 3. Per germline, CDR1 NSQYPW and CDR2 LRSPGD (reference sequence). CDR3 amino acids: CTCSSGQGSETLYF. The sequenced CDR3 bases are TGCACCTGCAGTTCGGGACAGGGGTCAGAAACGCTGTAT.

This clone was counted a few times. Germline and genes here are mouse. The read ends 1 residue early relative to the CDR3; the germline J gene fills the gap. The chain couples TRBV19 to TRBJ1-3, with 8 bases fitting TRBD1. The CDR3 covers 14 residues. The V gene end was trimmed by 6 bases and the J gene end by 2 bases; junction bases not matched to a gene: 4. The germline CDR1 and CDR2 sequences are FNHDT and SITEND (reference sequence). The sequenced part of the CDR3 DNA is TGTGCCAGCACCAAACAGGGGGCTGGAAATACGCTCTAT. Encoded protein: CASTKQGAGNTLY. The complete CDR3 reads CASTKQGAGNTLYF.

For this clone: Gene and germline names: mouse. The DNA read from the CDR3 is TGTGCCTGGACTGGGGGGGCAAGAGACACCCAGTAC. Translation: CAWTGGARDTQY. The full CDR3 protein reads CAWTGGARDTQYF. This chain connects TRBV31 to TRBJ2-5; 10 bases align to TRBD2. Read data end 1 residue before the CDR3 end; the end is taken from the germline J gene. After removal of 4 bases from V and 5 bases from J, the junction contained 3 bases not matched to a gene. There are 13 residues in the CDR3. The germline V gene encodes CDR1 GKSSPN and CDR2 SITVG.

Only one count was recorded for this clone. Mouse gene names and germline throughout. The covered CDR3 bases are TGTGCCAGCAGCCAAGATAGAGGGGGTTGGGGTGCTGAGCAGTTC. Translating it yields CASSQDRGGWGAEQF. The complete CDR3 protein is CASSQDRGGWGAEQFF. The chain has TRBV5 and TRBJ2-1; the D gene is possibly TRBD1 (6 bases). The read ends 1 residue early relative to the CDR3; the germline J gene fills the gap. Between the trimmed V and J ends, which lost 0 bases and 6 bases, there was a span of 15 bases. CDR1 LGHNA and CDR2 YNLKQL come from the germline V gene (reference sequence). The CDR3 is made up of 16 amino acids.

Comment on this clone: Genes here carry mouse names. Read data end 1 residue before the CDR3 end; the end is taken from the germline J gene. The J gene is TRBJ2-5, the V gene TRBV20, with 9 bases lining up with TRBD2. This CDR3 comprises 12 residues. Trimming cost V 7 bases and J 5 bases; bases outside gene matches: 4. CDR1 is GFQATS and CDR2 is STVNSAI in the germline V gene. CDR3 DNA (partial): TGTGGTGGTCCGGGACTGGGAGACACCCAGTAC. This translates into CGGPGLGDTQY. The CDR3 as a whole reads CGGPGLGDTQYF. Drawing the rest from reference TRBV20 and TRBJ2-5, the complete variable domain is GALVYQYPRRTICKSGTSMRMECQAVGFQATSVAWYRQSPQKTFELIALSTVNSAIKYEQNFTQEKFPISHPNLSFSSMTVLNAYLEDRGLYLCGGPGLGDTQYFGPGTRLLVL.

Only one count was recorded for this clone. Here the gene names and germline are mouse. With the read ending 1 residue before the CDR3 end, the germline J gene is used to fill in that end. V and J are TRBV13-2 and TRBJ2-4; 7 nucleotides align to TRBD1. V lost 1 base, J lost 2 bases, and 1 base stayed unmatched. The CDR3 sequence is 14 residues long. Germline values: CDR1 NNHNN, CDR2 SYGAGS (reference sequence). CDR3 residues: CASGDTGDQNTLYF. The DNA read from the CDR3 is TGTGCCAGCGGTGATACAGGGGATCAAAACACCTTGTAC.

Turning to this clone: The gene names given are mouse names. The CDR3 extends 1 residue past the end of the read, so its final part is completed from the germline J gene. V and J are TRBV4 and TRBJ2-1, with 10 bases that match TRBD1. The CDR3 has 15 amino acids. V lost 4 bases, J lost 7 bases, and 7 bases stayed unmatched. The germline gives CDR1 LGHDT, CDR2 YNNKQL (reference sequence). The CDR3 protein is CASSSDRGQMAEQFF. The sequenced part of the CDR3 DNA is TGTGCCAGCAGCTCAGACAGGGGGCAGATGGCTGAGCAGTTC. The whole variable domain, remainder taken from reference TRBV4 and TRBJ2-1, is ETAVFQTPNYHVTQVGNEVSFNCKQTLGHDTMYWYKQDSKKLLKIMFSYNNKQLIVNETVPRRFSPQSSDKAHLNLRIKSVEPEDSAVYLCASSSDRGQMAEQFFGPGTRLTVL.